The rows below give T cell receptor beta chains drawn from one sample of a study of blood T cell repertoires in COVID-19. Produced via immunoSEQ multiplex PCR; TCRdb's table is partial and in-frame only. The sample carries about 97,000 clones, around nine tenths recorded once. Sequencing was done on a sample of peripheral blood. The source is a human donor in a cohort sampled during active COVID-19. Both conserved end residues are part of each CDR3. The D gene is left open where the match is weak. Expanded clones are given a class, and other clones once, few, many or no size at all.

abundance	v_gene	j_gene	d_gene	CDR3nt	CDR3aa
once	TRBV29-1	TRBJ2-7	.	TGCAGCGTTGAGACAGGGACTGCCTACGAGCAGTACTTC	CSVETGTAYEQYF
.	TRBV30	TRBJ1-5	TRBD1	TGTGCCTGGATGCCGGGACAGGGGTATCAGCCCCAGCATTTT	CAWMPGQGYQPQHF
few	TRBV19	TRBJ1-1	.	TGTGCCAGTAGTATAAGCCAGAACACTGAAGCTTTCTTT	CASSISQNTEAFF
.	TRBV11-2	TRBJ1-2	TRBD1	TGTGCCAGCAGCTGGACAGGGGGCGACTATGGCTACACCTTC	CASSWTGGDYGYTF
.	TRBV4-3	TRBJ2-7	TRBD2	TGCGCCAGCAGCCAGGGGGGGACTAGCGGGAGTACTTATATCGCTTACGAGCAGTACTTC	CASSQGGTSGSTYIAYEQYF
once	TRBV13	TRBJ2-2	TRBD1	TGTGCCAGCAAAGGGACAGGGGCCACCGGGGAGCTGTTTTTT	CASKGTGATGELFF
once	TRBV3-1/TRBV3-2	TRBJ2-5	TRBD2	TGTGCCAGCAGGAGCCAACTCGGGGGGGCGAATGGCCAAGAGACCCAGTACTTC	CASRSQLGGANGQETQYF
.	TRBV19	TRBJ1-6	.	TGTGCCAGTAGTATTTTTCGTCAGGCGAAAAATTCACCCCTCCACTTT	CASSIFRQAKNSPLHF
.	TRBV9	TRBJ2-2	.	TGTGCCAGCAGCAGGGGCCCAGAAGGAACCGGGGAGCTGTTTTTT	CASSRGPEGTGELFF
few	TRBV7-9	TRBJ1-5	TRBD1	TGTGCCAGCAGCCAGGACAGGGTGGGTAATCAGCCCCAGCATTTT	CASSQDRVGNQPQHF
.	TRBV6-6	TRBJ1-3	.	TGTGCCAGCAGTTACGGACAGATCTCTGGAAACACCATATATTTT	CASSYGQISGNTIYF
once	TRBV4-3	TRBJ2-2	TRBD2	TGCGCCAGCAGCCAAGATTACGCGGGAGGGGGCACCGGGGAGCTGTTTTTT	CASSQDYAGGGTGELFF
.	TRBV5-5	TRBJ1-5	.	TGTGCCAGCAGCTCAGGGGACAGCAATCAGCCCCAGCATTTT	CASSSGDSNQPQHF
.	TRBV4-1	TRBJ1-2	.	TGCGCCAGCAGCCAAGGCTCAGGGGTCGGAGGCTACACCTTC	CASSQGSGVGGYTF
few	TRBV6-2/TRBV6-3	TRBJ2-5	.	TGTGCCAGCAGTTACACGGGACAAGAGACCCAGTACTTC	CASSYTGQETQYF
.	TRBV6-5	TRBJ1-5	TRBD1	TGTGCCAGCAGTCAGGGGGACAGGGGATTCCAGCCCCAGCATTTT	CASSQGDRGFQPQHF
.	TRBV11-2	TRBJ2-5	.	TGTGCCAGCACCACGACCGCGGGGGCGGGGGAGACCCAGTACTTC	CASTTTAGAGETQYF
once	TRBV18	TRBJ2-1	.	TGTGCCAGCTCACCATTACTAGCTTCCACCTACAATGAGCAGTTCTTC	CASSPLLASTYNEQFF
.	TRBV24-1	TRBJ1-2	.	TGTGCCACCAGCCCCGAGCAGGGTGGCTACACCTTC	CATSPEQGGYTF
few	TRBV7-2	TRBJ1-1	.	TGTGCCAGCAGCCCCGTAGGGGGGAGGGTCACTGAAGCTTTCTTT	CASSPVGGRVTEAFF
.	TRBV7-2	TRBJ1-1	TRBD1	TGTGCCAGCAGCTCCCAGGGGGTCGGCACTGAAGCTTTCTTT	CASSSQGVGTEAFF
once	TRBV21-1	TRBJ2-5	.	.	CASRVGPVAGGTQYF
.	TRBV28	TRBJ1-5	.	TGTGCCAGCAGTTTATCGTCCGTGTTTAGCAATCAGCCCCAGCATTTT	CASSLSSVFSNQPQHF
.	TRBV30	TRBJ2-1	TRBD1	TGTGCCTGGAGTGTGGGGGGACAGGGGTCTTCCTACAATGAGCAGTTCTTC	CAWSVGGQGSSYNEQFF
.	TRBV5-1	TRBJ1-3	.	TGCGCCAGCAGCGGTACAGGGTTAGGAAACACCATATATTTT	CASSGTGLGNTIYF
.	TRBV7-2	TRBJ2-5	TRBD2	TGTGCCAGCAGCGCCCTAGCGGGGTGGGGAGAGACCCAGTACTTC	CASSALAGWGETQYF
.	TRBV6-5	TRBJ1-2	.	TGTGCCAGCGCCCCACCTAGCCATGGCTACACCTTC	CASAPPSHGYTF
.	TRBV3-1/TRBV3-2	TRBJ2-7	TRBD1	TGTGCCAGCAGCCAAGGGACAGGGCCCTACGAGCAGTACTTC	CASSQGTGPYEQYF
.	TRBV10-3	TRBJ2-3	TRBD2	TGTGCCATTAAGGGGAGCGGGAGAGGATCAGATACGCAGTATTTT	CAIKGSGRGSDTQYF
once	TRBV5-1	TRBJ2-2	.	TGCGCCAGCAGCCATATAGCGAACACCGGGGAGCTGTTTTTT	CASSHIANTGELFF
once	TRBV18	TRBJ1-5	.	TGTGCCAGCTCACCCGGCCTAGAGCAGCCCCAGCATTTT	CASSPGLEQPQHF
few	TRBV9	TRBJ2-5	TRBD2	TGTGCCAGCAGCGTAGAGGCTAGCGGGGGTCAAGAGACCCAGTACTTC	CASSVEASGGQETQYF
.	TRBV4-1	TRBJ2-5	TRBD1	TGCGCCAGCAGCCAGCACGACAGGGACCAAGAGACCCAGTACTTC	CASSQHDRDQETQYF
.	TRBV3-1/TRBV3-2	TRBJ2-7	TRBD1	TGTGCCAGCAGCCAAGGGGTCGGGACAGGGAAATTGTACTACGAGCAGTACTTC	CASSQGVGTGKLYYEQYF
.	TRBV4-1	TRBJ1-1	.	TGCGCCAGCAGCCTTAACAACATGAACACTGAAGCTTTCTTT	CASSLNNMNTEAFF
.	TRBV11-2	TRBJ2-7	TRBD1	TGTGCCAGCAGTCTTACAGGGGGCGGATACGAGCAGTACTTC	CASSLTGGGYEQYF
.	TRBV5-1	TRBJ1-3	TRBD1	TGCGCCAGCAGCTTGGGACCGGGACAGGGTACGCCTGGAAACACCATATATTTT	CASSLGPGQGTPGNTIYF
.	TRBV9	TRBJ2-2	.	TGTGCCAGCAGCGTAGGAGGGAACACCGGGGAGCTGTTTTTT	CASSVGGNTGELFF
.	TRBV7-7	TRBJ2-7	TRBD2	TGTGCTAGCAGCCCGGGACTAGCGGGAGGGCCCTCGGGAGAGCAGTACTTC	CASSPGLAGGPSGEQYF
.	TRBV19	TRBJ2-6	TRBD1	TGTGCCAGTAGGGGGGACAGGGCTTTTTCTGGGGCCAACGTCCTGACTTTC	CASRGDRAFSGANVLTF
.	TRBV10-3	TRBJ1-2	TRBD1	TGTGCCATCAGCAGCGACCCGGGACAGGGGCCTTACTATGGCTACACCTTC	CAISSDPGQGPYYGYTF
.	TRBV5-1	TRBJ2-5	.	TGCGCCAGCAGCTTTCGGGAGACCCAGTACTTC	CASSFRETQYF
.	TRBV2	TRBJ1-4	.	TGTGCCAGCAGTGAAGGGGGCGGTTATGCAACTAATGAAAAACTGTTTTTT	CASSEGGGYATNEKLFF
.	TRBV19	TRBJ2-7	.	TGTGCCAGTAGTATAACAGGAAACTACGAGCAGTACTTC	CASSITGNYEQYF
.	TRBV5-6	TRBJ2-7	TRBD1	TGTGCCAGCAGCTTGGGGACAGGGGAGTACTTC	CASSLGTGEYF
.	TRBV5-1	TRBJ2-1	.	TGCGCCAGCAGCCTCCCAGGGCAGGGTAACAATGAGCAGTTCTTC	CASSLPGQGNNEQFF
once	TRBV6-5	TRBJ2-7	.	TGTGCCAGCAGTAGGGACACCCCCTACGAGCAGTACTTC	CASSRDTPYEQYF
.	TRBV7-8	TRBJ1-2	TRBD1	TGTGCCAGCAGCATACCGGGACAGGGGATGAGTGGCTACACCTTC	CASSIPGQGMSGYTF
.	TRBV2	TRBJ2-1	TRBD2	TGTGCCAGCCGACTAGCGGGGCCCTCCTACAATGAGCAGTTCTTC	CASRLAGPSYNEQFF
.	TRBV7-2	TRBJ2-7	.	TGTGCCAGCAGCTTCAGCGGCTACGAGCAGTACTTC	CASSFSGYEQYF
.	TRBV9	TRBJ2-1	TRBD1	TGTGCCAGCAGCGATACCAATTCAGGGGGCAATGAGCAGTTCTTC	CASSDTNSGGNEQFF
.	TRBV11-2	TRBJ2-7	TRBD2	TGTGCCAGCAGCCCAACAGCGGGGAACTACGAGCAGTACTTC	CASSPTAGNYEQYF
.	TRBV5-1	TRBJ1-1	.	TGCGCCAGCAGCCCGGGAAGGCTGAACACTGAAGCTTTCTTT	CASSPGRLNTEAFF
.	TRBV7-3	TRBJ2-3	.	TGTGCCAGCAGCTCGACCCCGGGGGGCCGGGTGGATACGCAGTATTTT	CASSSTPGGRVDTQYF
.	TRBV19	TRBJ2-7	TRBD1	TGTGCCAGTAGGAGGACAGGGGGAAGCTACGAGCAGTACTTC	CASRRTGGSYEQYF
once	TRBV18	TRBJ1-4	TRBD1	TGTGCCAGCTCACCATACTCCCCGGGACAGGGCTTGGAAAAACTGTTTTTT	CASSPYSPGQGLEKLFF
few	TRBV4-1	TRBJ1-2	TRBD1	TGCGCCAGCAGCCTGGGGACAGGTAGTGGTGGCTACACCTTC	CASSLGTGSGGYTF
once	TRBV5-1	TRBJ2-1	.	TGCGCCAGCAGCTTGGCCGGCAGGGGAACCTACAATGAGCAGTTCTTC	CASSLAGRGTYNEQFF
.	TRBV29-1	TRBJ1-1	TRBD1	TGCAGCGCCCGAGGGGGCTCAGGGAACACTGAAGCTTTCTTT	CSARGGSGNTEAFF